The 3 T cell receptor beta chains given below trace back to one sample, sequenced in a study of blood T cell repertoires in COVID-19. Clones were read by immunoSEQ multiplex PCR, and TCRdb kept only the in-frame ones, dropping some. This table holds under 200,000 clones, about nine tenths found once. The sample comprised peripheral blood. The receptors derive from a man between 60 and 75 years old with acute or convalescent COVID-19.

This sequence joins TRBV7-2 and TRBJ1-2, with D hard to call. Germline values: CDR1 SGHTA, CDR2 FQGNSA. V shed 2 bases and J shed 4 bases, with 11 bases lying between them. The CDR3 consists of 14 residues. The CDR3 nucleotides are TGTGCCAGCAGCTTATCCCCCAGCGGCTATGGCTACACCTTC. Encoded protein: CASSLSPSGYGYTF.

The V and J genes are TRBV4-1 and TRBJ1-1, with TRBD1 as a possible D gene (6 bases). The CDR3 loop spans 15 amino acids. Germline CDR1 reads MGHRA; CDR2 reads YSYEKL. Trimming removed 0 bases at V and 2 bases at J, with 10 bases between. As DNA, the CDR3 is TGCGCCAGCAGCCAAGACCCAGGGGCTAACACTGAAGCTTTCTTT. Protein sequence: CASSQDPGANTEAFF.

The CDR3 DNA reads as TGTGCCAGCAGCTTAACTACCTACGAGCAGTACTTC. Protein product: CASSLTTYEQYF. This chain links TRBV7-9 with TRBJ2-7; D is unclear. Trimming removed 2 bases from V and 2 bases from J, with 4 bases in between. CDR3 length equals 12 residues. The germline gives CDR1 SEHNR, CDR2 FQNEAQ (reference sequence).